The text below deals with one T cell receptor (beta chain). This clonotype showed up many times. This clone's antigen is unknown. Base qualities are not recorded, but no much larger clone differs from it by a single base. Based on the germline V gene, the CDR1 and CDR2 sequences are KGHDR and SFDVKD. The CDR3 starts with the cysteine, ends with the phenylalanine, and has 19 residues. Kept here is only the CDR3 DNA, which spans 57 bases and is read in frame from base 1. V is cut back by 2 bases and J by 2 bases, with 10 bases in the junction unmatched. TCR beta CDR3 regions were amplified from RNA transcripts. The first round of RT-PCR for the TCR CDR3 was performed with the HTBI primer set and the Qiagen OneStep RT-PCR kit. Libraries were constructed in a second round of multiplex PCR, after which size selection and purification were carried out. Libraries were sequenced paired-end with 100 bp reads on an Illumina HiSeq2000. From the authors' description of their analysis: SOAPnuke was used to process the raw data, removing reads that contained adapters or uncalled bases, had a mean Phred below 15, or lacked an exact match to the constant primer or identifier. COPE v1.2.5 was used to merge high-quality paired reads, and clonotypes were defined as unique nucleotide sequences. MiTCR v1.1 was used to align clonotypes to the IMGT TRBV, TRBD and TRBJ reference segments. The analysis included only V-J combinations with a frequency above 0.0001, which together covered over 98% of the repertoires. The TCS score was defined as the ratio of F50 (clonal expansion) to E x V (chaos), calculated using BLOSUM62-based TCRdist between CDR3 peptides within each V-J. Welch's t-statistics and random forest reduced fewer than 550 V-J features to 13, which were used in a naive Bayes classifier (R e1071). TCRdb applied fastp at Q25 and MiXCR to the public reads, then kept only in-frame beta chains. Rows merge per CDR3 protein into single entries with the most common DNA and genes. TCRdb assigned the V and J calls; the authors' analysis was not used. In this sample the table shows roughly 360,000 distinct CDR3 sequences, about 14% of which occur a single time. The top ten constitute about a fifth of the sample.

The data stem from a study of T cells in Graves' hyperthyroidism and ophthalmopathy (dated by TCRdb to between 2018 and 2020). For the study in its entirety: Peripheral blood was sampled at the time of initial diagnosis, prior to any treatment. Prospective prediction of ophthalmopathy was tested in an independent validation cohort consisting of some 20 hyperthyroidism patients and more than 15 patients who later progressed to ophthalmopathy. According to the paper, TCR Vbeta CDR3 sequencing was carried out on approximately 140 peripheral blood samples, which came from fewer than 50 ophthalmopathy, 75 or so hyperthyroidism and roughly 17 progressor patients. A discovery cohort of about 95 patients, about 44 with Graves' ophthalmopathy and 57 with stable Graves' hyperthyroidism, was used to find distinguishing TCR V-J signatures. After sampling, hyperthyroidism patients received methimazole starting at 30 mg daily, and ophthalmopathy patients received high-dose intravenous methylprednisolone. For training and testing, the approximately 97 patients in the discovery cohort were randomly divided in a 7:3 ratio. Thyroid tissue and blood T-cell repertoires from six Graves' hyperthyroidism patients were also compared in the study. Broad study findings and their caveats: Sample size was not statistically predetermined, and blinding of investigators to group allocation was not performed. Blood samples also contained most of the expanded thyroid clonotypes (frequency above 0.001), which suggests that blood repertoires may reflect thyroid immune responses. In validation, the model predicted progression to ophthalmopathy a median of 6.5 months before onset, with roughly 71% sensitivity and more than 72% specificity. In cross-validation, a model built on a 13 V-J signature told ophthalmopathy apart from stable hyperthyroidism with over 85% sensitivity and 81% to 82% specificity, and in testing the same model reached 80%/75%.

Hyperthyroidism patients were newly diagnosed, had a disease duration of under 2 months, and were aged 18 to 65 years. Patients with uncontrolled infections, other autoimmune diseases, pregnancy or lactation were excluded. Diagnoses were based on clinical symptoms, serum thyroxine and TRAb, thyroid ultrasound and orbital computed tomography. For progressor patients, blood was drawn at the first diagnosis of hyperthyroidism, before any ophthalmopathy symptoms had appeared. PBMCs were separated from 7.5 to 10 ml of fresh peripheral blood using Ficoll-Paque density gradient centrifugation. Progressor patients were defined as those initially diagnosed with Graves' hyperthyroidism in whom ophthalmopathy developed during follow-up. Total RNA was extracted with Trizol reagent, and quality was checked on an Agilent 2100 Bioanalyzer.

Here the chain combines TRBV24-1 and TRBJ2-1; 11 nucleotides in the junction match TRBD2. Sequenced sample: blood. The source is a man aged 30 to 45 with Graves' hyperthyroidism that later progressed to Graves' ophthalmopathy. This receptor carries the CDR3 CATSDSRLAGGDTYNEQFF. The nucleotide sequence is TGTGCCACCAGTGATTCGAGGCTAGCGGGGGGCGATACCTACAATGAGCAGTTCTTC.